These 22 T cell receptor beta chains were sequenced from one sample in a study of blood T cell repertoires in COVID-19. Assay used: immunoSEQ multiplex PCR; TCRdb lists only in-frame clones, some missing. The sample includes 270,000 or so clones, approximately 89% of them seen just once. Sequencing was done on a sample of peripheral blood. Receptor source: a woman aged 25 to 39 with COVID-19, enrolled during active disease.

The CDR3, as DNA: TGTGCCAGTAGTATAGGACAAGGGGATCGAGCTTTCTTT. Translating it yields CASSIGQGDRAFF. V is TRBV19 and J is TRBJ1-1; D is possibly TRBD1 (5 bases). Trimming stripped 1 base from V and 10 bases from J, with 13 bases between. CDR1 and CDR2 (germline): LNHDA, SQIVND (reference sequence). The length of the CDR3 is 13 residues.

The chain couples TRBV7-6 to TRBJ2-1, with 10 bases fitting TRBD2. The CDR3 is made up of 15 amino acids. Germline trimming cut 6 bases from V and 4 bases from J; bases unmatched to any gene: 6. The germline CDR1 and CDR2 sequences are SGHVS and FNYEAQ. CDR3 nucleotides: TGTGCCAGCAGGGGCTTAGCGGGGGGTTACAATGAGCAGTTCTTC. It is translated as CASRGLAGGYNEQFF.

The V gene is TRBV27, the J gene TRBJ2-3, with 7 positions matching TRBD2. The CDR3 runs to 20 residues. Trimming took 3 bases from V and 4 from J; bases not matched to a gene: 22. The germline gives CDR1 MNHEY, CDR2 SMNVEV (reference sequence). The CDR3 protein is CASSFSRRASGAPGADTQYF. CDR3 DNA sequence: TGTGCCAGCAGTTTTTCGAGGCGGGCTAGCGGAGCCCCTGGCGCAGATACGCAGTATTTT.

The CDR3 DNA reads as TGTGCCAGCAGTGCACGGGGGGCCAGAGAGACCCAGTACTTC. It specifies CASSARGARETQYF. The genes are TRBV6-2 or TRBV6-3 and TRBJ2-5; possible D gene TRBD2, 7 bases. Trimming took off 5 bases at V and 4 bases at J, with 14 bases between the two ends. The CDR3 has 14 residues. From germline, CDR1 is MNHEY and CDR2 SVGEGT.

This clone was seen a single time. DNA for the CDR3: TGTGCCAGCAGTGCTCAGGGATCTGGCTACACCTTC. Translation gives CASSAQGSGYTF. The rearrangement uses TRBV2 and TRBJ1-2; D is possibly TRBD1 (5 bases). The CDR3 contains 12 residues. Trimming stripped 4 bases from V and 7 bases from J, with 10 bases between. CDR1 and CDR2 (germline): SNHLY, FYNNEI.

CDR3 sequence: CASRLHSMTEAFF. In nucleotides, the CDR3 is TGTGCCAGCAGGCTTCACAGTATGACTGAAGCTTTCTTT. J is TRBJ1-1 and V is TRBV3-1 (or the pseudogene TRBV3-2); no clear D. Between the trimmed V and J ends, which lost 6 bases and 5 bases, there was a span of 13 bases. Germline V lookup: CDR1 LGHDT, CDR2 YNNKEL (reference sequence). The CDR3 spans 13 residues.

This clone was seen just once. The junction does not match germline at one end; this may be a read error. This chain links TRBV11-3 with TRBJ1-2; possible D gene TRBD1, 6 bases. CDR3 length: 11 residues. Germline V gene lookup returns CDR1 SGHNT and CDR2 YENEEA. CDR3 in DNA: TGTGCCAGCAGCCCCCAGAACGGGGGGCCTTTC. Amino acids: CASSPQNGGPF.

This sequence joins TRBV3-1 (or the pseudogene TRBV3-2) and TRBJ1-6, with D perhaps matching TRBD1 (5 bases). V was cut by 2 bases and J by 7 bases, with 6 bases left in between. The CDR3 runs 13 residues. Germline assignment: CDR1 LGHDT and CDR2 YNNKEL (reference sequence). This CDR3 is CASSQQGNSPLHF. In nucleotides, the CDR3 is TGTGCCAGCAGCCAACAGGGAAATTCACCCCTCCACTTT.

The chain has TRBV3-1 (or the pseudogene TRBV3-2) and TRBJ2-7; possibly TRBD1 for D (6 bases). CDR3 length: 14 residues. The V end lost 1 base, the J end lost 3 bases, and 10 bases lay between the germline ends. Germline V gene sequence: CDR1 LGHDT, CDR2 YNNKEL (reference sequence). CDR3 coding DNA: TGTGCCAGCAGCCAAGTGCTAGGGGGCTACGAGCAGTACTTC. Translated, it gives CASSQVLGGYEQYF.

As for this clone: Other DNA sequences in the sample encode the same CDR3. The V gene is TRBV3-1 (or the pseudogene TRBV3-2), the J gene TRBJ1-5, with TRBD1 identical over 8 bases. The CDR3 covers 14 residues. The V segment lost 4 bases and the J segment 2 bases; nucleotides outside the gene matches: 1. Germline V lookup: CDR1 LGHDT, CDR2 YNNKEL (reference sequence). In DNA, the CDR3 is TGTGCCAGCAGCCTGACAGGGGGCAATCAGCCCCAGCATTTT. Protein: CASSLTGGNQPQHF.

CDR3 amino acids: CSVVGGAVYGYTF. DNA for the CDR3: TGCAGCGTTGTAGGGGGGGCAGTCTATGGCTACACCTTC. The chain recombines TRBV29-1 with TRBJ1-2, with D perhaps TRBD1 (6 bases). This CDR3 comprises 13 residues. CDR1 and CDR2 (germline): SQVTM, ANQGSEA. Trimming removed 4 bases at V and 4 bases at J, with 13 bases between.

CDR3 sequence (DNA): TGCGCCAGCATGGTGGCAGGGAGGAATTCACCCCTCCACTTT. The encoded protein is CASMVAGRNSPLHF. The chain carries TRBV10-2 and TRBJ1-6, with D tentatively TRBD1 (5 bases). Germline assignment: CDR1 WSHSY and CDR2 SAAADI. V shed 7 bases and J shed 7 bases, with 14 bases lying between them. This CDR3 spans 14 amino acids.

The chain has TRBV10-2 and TRBJ1-1; D is possibly TRBD1 (6 bases). The CDR3 loop spans 13 amino acids. Trimming left V 3 bases short and J 7 bases short, with 12 bases between. Germline V gives CDR1 WSHSY, CDR2 SAAADI. CDR3 nucleotides: TGCGCCAGCAGTGACCCCGGACAGCTTGAAGCTTTCTTT. Protein product: CASSDPGQLEAFF.

This chain connects TRBV2 to TRBJ2-3; D perhaps matches TRBD2 (5 bases). The germline gives CDR1 SNHLY, CDR2 FYNNEI. V was trimmed by 0 bases and J by 0 bases, leaving 13 bases between them. This CDR3 contains 17 residues. CDR3 residues: CASSEALGRTSTDTQYF. The CDR3 nucleotides are TGTGCCAGCAGTGAAGCGCTTGGGAGAACTAGCACAGATACGCAGTATTTT.

The rearrangement uses TRBV5-4 and TRBJ2-3; TRBD2 matches 12 bases. Germline V gene lookup returns CDR1 SGHNT and CDR2 YYREEE (reference sequence). J lost 1 base, V lost 5 bases, and 8 bases had no gene match. This CDR3 is built from 17 residues. The CDR3, as DNA: TGTGCCAGCAGTCCCTCTAGCGGGGGGGCGCGCACAGATACGCAGTATTTT. Its translation: CASSPSSGGARTDTQYF.

This clone has only one observation. The chain recombines TRBV6-5 with TRBJ1-1; 12 bases match TRBD1. J lost 8 bases, V lost 5 bases, and 9 bases had no gene match. Germline V CDR1 and CDR2: MNHEY, SVGAGI. This CDR3 is built from 15 residues. As DNA, the CDR3 is TGTGCCAGCAGTCTCGGGGACAGGGGGCGTCGAGAAGCTTTCTTT. Protein: CASSLGDRGRREAFF.

The CDR3 sequence: CASIRGTGELFF. The CDR3 DNA follows: TGTGCCAGCATACGGGGGACCGGGGAGCTGTTTTTT. V is TRBV6-5 and J is TRBJ2-2; D possibly corresponds to TRBD2 (6 bases). Germline V gene sequence: CDR1 MNHEY, CDR2 SVGAGI. Trimming took off 7 bases at V and 5 bases at J, with 8 bases between the two ends. The CDR3 spans 12 residues.

This sequence joins TRBV7-6 and TRBJ2-7; D perhaps matches TRBD2 (7 bases). Germline V lookup: CDR1 SGHVS, CDR2 FNYEAQ. The CDR3 is 12 residues long. Trimming pared 0 bases from V and 13 bases from J, leaving 13 bases between. CDR3 sequence reads: CASSLAGGAVYF. The CDR3 nucleotides are TGTGCCAGCAGCTTAGCGGGGGGGGCAGTCTACTTC. The variable domain in full, with the rest retrieved from reference TRBV7-6 and TRBJ2-7, is GAGVSQSPRYKVTKRGQDVALRCDPISGHVSLYWYRQALGQGPEFLTYFNYEAQQDKSGLPNDRFSAERPEGSISTLTIQRTEQRDSAMYRCASSLAGGAVYFGPGTRLTVT.

This clone was seen a few times. The chain employs TRBV3-1 (or the pseudogene TRBV3-2) and TRBJ1-2, with 11 bases fitting TRBD1. Trimming took 4 bases from V and 7 from J; bases not matched to a gene: 2. The CDR3 contains 13 residues. Germline CDR1 is LGHDT and CDR2 is YNNKEL (reference sequence). CDR3 sequence reads: CASSRDRGFGYTF. The CDR3, as DNA: TGTGCCAGCAGCCGGGACAGGGGGTTTGGCTACACCTTC.

V usage is TRBV18 and J usage is TRBJ1-2, with D unclear. The CDR3 has 15 amino acids. Looked up from germline, CDR1 is KGHSH and CDR2 is LQKENI. Deletions cut 2 bases from V and 3 bases from J, with 13 bases between. This CDR3 reads CASSPYREPDYGYTF. Here the CDR3 DNA reads TGTGCCAGCTCACCATACCGGGAGCCCGACTATGGCTACACCTTC.

The gene calls are TRBV27 and TRBJ2-7; D is possibly TRBD1 (6 bases). Germline V CDR1 and CDR2: MNHEY, SMNVEV (reference sequence). The germline V and J ends were trimmed by 4 bases and 2 bases, with 21 bases remaining between them. CDR3 length: 17 amino acids. The CDR3 bases are TGTGCCAGCAGTTGGTCTTACCTACAGGGACGAACCTACGAGCAGTACTTC. It translates to CASSWSYLQGRTYEQYF.

This rearrangement joins TRBV6-5 to TRBJ1-2; 7 bases match TRBD1. J was trimmed by 6 bases and V by 7 bases; bases with no gene match: 11. In germline, CDR1 is MNHEY, CDR2 SVGAGI. This CDR3 has 14 residues. CDR3 residues: CASTFISGQDGYTF. The CDR3 DNA is TGTGCCAGCACATTCATCTCTGGACAGGATGGCTACACCTTC.